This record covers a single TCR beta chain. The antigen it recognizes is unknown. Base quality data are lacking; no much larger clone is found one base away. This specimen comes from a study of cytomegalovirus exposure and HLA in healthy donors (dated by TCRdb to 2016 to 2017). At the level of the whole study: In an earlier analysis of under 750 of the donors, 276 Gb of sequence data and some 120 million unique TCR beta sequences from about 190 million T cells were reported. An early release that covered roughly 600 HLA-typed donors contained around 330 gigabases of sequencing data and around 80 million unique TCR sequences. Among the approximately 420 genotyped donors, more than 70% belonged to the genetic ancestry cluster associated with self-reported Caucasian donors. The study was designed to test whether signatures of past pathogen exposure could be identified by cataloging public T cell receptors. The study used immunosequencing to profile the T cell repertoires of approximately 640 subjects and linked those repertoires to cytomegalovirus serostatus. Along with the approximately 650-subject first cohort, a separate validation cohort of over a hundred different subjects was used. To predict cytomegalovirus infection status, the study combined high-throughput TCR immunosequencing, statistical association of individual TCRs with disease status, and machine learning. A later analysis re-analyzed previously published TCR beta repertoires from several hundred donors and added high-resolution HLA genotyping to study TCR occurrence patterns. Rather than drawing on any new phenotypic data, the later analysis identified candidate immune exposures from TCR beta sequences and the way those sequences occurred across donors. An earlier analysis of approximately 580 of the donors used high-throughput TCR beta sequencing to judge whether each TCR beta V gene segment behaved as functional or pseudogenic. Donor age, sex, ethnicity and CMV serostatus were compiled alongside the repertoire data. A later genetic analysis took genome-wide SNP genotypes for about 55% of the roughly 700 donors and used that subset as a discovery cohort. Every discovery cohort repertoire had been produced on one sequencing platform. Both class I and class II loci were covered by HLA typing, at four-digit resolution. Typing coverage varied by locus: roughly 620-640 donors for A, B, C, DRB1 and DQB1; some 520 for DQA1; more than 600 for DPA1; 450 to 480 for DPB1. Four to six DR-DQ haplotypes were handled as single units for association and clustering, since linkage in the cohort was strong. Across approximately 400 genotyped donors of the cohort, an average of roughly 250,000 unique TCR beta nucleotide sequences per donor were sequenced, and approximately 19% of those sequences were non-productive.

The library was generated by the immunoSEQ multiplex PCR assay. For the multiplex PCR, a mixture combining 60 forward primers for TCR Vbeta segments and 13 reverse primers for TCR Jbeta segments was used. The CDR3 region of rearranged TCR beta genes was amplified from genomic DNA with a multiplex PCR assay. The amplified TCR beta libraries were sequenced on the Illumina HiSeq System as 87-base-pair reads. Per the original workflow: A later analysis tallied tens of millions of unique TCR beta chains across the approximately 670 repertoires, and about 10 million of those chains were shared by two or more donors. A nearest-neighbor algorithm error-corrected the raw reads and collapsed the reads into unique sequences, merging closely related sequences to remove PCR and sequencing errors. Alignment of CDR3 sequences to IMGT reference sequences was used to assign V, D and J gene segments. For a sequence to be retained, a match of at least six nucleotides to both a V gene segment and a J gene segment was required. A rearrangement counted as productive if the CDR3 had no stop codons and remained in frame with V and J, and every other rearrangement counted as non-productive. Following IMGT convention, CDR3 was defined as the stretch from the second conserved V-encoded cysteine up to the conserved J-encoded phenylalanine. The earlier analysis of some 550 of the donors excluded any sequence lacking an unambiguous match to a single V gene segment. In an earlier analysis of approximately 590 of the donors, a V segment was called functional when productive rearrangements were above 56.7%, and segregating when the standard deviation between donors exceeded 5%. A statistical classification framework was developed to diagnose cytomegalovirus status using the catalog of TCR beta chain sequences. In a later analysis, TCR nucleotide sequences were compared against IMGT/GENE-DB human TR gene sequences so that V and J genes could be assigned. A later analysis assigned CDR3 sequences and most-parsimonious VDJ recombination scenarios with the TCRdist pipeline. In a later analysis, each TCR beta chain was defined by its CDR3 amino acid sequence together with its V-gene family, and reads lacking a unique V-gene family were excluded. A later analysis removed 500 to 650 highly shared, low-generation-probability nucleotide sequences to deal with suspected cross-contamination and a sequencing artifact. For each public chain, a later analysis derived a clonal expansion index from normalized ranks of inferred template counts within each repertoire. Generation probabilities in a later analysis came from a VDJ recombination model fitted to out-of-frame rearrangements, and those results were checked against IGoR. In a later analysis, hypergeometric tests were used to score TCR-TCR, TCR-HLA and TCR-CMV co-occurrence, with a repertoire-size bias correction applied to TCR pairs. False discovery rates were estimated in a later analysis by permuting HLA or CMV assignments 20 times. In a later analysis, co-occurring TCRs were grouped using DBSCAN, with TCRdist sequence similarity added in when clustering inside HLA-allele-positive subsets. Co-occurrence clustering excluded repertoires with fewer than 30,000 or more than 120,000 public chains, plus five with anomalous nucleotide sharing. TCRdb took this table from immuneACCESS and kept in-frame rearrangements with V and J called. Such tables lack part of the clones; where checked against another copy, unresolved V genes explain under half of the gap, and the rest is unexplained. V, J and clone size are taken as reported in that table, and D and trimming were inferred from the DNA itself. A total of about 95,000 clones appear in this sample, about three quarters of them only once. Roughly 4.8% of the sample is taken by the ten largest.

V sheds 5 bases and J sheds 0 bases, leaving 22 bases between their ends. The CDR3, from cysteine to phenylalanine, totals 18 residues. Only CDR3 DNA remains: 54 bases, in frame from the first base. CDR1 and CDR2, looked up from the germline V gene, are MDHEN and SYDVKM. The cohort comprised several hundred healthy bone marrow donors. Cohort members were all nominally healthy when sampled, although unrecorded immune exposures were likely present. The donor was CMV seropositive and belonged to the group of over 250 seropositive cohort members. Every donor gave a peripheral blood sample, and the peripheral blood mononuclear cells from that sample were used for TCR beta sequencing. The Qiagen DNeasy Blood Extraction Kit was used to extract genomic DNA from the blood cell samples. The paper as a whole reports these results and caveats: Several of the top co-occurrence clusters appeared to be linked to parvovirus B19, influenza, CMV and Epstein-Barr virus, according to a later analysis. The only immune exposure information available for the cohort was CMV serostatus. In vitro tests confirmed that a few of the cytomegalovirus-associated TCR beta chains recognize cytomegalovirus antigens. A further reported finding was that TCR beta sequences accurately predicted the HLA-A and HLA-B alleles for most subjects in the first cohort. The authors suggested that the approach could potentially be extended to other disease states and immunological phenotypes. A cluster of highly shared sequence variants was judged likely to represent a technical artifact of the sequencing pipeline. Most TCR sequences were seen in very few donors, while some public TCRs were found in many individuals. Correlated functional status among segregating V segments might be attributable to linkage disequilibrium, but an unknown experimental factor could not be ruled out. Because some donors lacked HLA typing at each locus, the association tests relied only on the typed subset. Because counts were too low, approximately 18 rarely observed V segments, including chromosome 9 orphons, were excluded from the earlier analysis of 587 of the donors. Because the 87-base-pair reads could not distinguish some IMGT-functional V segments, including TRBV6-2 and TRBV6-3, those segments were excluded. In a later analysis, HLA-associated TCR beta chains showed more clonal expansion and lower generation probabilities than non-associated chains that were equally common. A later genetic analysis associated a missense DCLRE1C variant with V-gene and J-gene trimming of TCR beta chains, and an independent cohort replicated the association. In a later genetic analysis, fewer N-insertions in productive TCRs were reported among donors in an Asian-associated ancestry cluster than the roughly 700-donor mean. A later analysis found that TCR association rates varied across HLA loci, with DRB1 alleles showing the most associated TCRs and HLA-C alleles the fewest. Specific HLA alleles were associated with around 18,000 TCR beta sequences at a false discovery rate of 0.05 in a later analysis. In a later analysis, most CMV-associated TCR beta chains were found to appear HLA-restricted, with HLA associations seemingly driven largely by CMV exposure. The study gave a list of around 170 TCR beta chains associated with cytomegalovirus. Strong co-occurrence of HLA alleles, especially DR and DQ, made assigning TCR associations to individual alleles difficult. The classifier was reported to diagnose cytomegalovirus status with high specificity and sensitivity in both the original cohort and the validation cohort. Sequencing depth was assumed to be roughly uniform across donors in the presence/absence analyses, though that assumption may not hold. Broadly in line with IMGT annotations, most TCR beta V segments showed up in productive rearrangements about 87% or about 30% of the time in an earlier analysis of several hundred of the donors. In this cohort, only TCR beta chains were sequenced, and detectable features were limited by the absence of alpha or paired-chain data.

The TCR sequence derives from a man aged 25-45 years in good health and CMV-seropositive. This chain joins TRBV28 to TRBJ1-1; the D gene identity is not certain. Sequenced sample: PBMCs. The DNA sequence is TGTGCCAGCAGTGACGCCGAGGGAAATCTGAGAATGAACACTGAAGCTTTCTTT. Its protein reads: CASSDAEGNLRMNTEAFF.